One sample yielded the 27 T cell receptor beta chains listed below, sequenced in a study of T cell responses to AZD1222 COVID-19 vaccine. Data came from immunoSEQ multiplex PCR; TCRdb stores just in-frame clones and leaves some out. The data show 90,000 to 100,000 clones, with around nine tenths seen just once and around a sixth held by the top ten. The starting material was peripheral blood, obtained 28 days after the second AZD1222 dose. Every receptor here comes from an adult who received the AZD1222 COVID-19 vaccine.

The V and J genes are TRBV5-6 and TRBJ1-2; no reliable D call. The V and J ends lost 0 bases and 5 bases respectively, with 17 bases between them. Per the germline V gene, CDR1 is SGHDT and CDR2 is YYEEEE. The CDR3 is 16 residues long. The CDR3 sequence: CASSLGAGKVGYGYTF. DNA of the CDR3: TGTGCCAGCAGCTTGGGGGCGGGTAAGGTCGGTTATGGCTACACCTTC.

V and J are TRBV9 and TRBJ2-3; D is perhaps TRBD1 or TRBD2 (5 bases each). Germline V lookup: CDR1 SGDLS, CDR2 YYNGEE. The V end was cut by 0 bases, the J end by 2 bases, with 10 bases between. The CDR3 sequence is 15 residues long. CDR3 nucleotides: TGTGCCAGCAGCGTAGGGGGCGGGTCCACAGATACGCAGTATTTT. It codes for CASSVGGGSTDTQYF.

The chain recombines TRBV29-1 with TRBJ2-7, with TRBD1 matching over 10 bases. This CDR3 spans 14 amino acids. Trimming cost V 3 bases and J 4 bases; bases outside gene matches: 6. CDR1 and CDR2 (germline): SQVTM, ANQGSEA. The CDR3: CSVELTGGIYEQYF. The CDR3 nucleotides read TGCAGCGTTGAGTTGACAGGGGGCATATACGAGCAGTACTTC.

The chain employs TRBV6-1 and TRBJ1-1; 10 bases fit TRBD1. In germline, CDR1 is MNHNS, CDR2 SASEGT. The ends lost 3 bases at V and 9 bases at J; junction bases unmatched: 10. The CDR3 loop spans 15 amino acids. The CDR3 reads CASSDPDRGGPQAFF. CDR3 nucleotide sequence: TGTGCCAGCAGTGACCCGGACAGGGGGGGGCCACAAGCTTTCTTT.

The CDR3 sequence is CASSTRTSGKNTGELFF. The CDR3, as DNA: TGTGCCAGCAGCACCCGGACTAGCGGGAAGAACACCGGGGAGCTGTTTTTT. The genes are TRBV21-1 and TRBJ2-2; the table's TRBD2 call for D was not verified on the DNA. TRBV21-1 has pseudogene status. CDR3 length: 17 amino acids.

The chain combines TRBV10-1 with TRBJ1-5, with D unresolved. The CDR3 is 12 residues long. Trimming removed 4 bases from V and 4 bases from J, with 5 bases in between. Germline values: CDR1 WNHNN, CDR2 SYGVQD (reference sequence). The CDR3 loop reads CASSAGNQPQHF. The CDR3 bases are TGCGCCAGCAGTGCAGGTAATCAGCCCCAGCATTTT.

The chain joins TRBV7-9 to TRBJ2-1; 10 nucleotides match TRBD1. The V gene's germline CDR1 is SEHNR and CDR2 FQNEAQ (reference sequence). CDR3 length equals 15 residues. The ends lost 2 bases at V and 4 bases at J; junction bases unmatched: 2. The chain's CDR3 is CASSLWGQGYNEQFF. The CDR3 bases are TGTGCCAGCAGCTTATGGGGACAGGGGTACAATGAGCAGTTCTTC.

The chain's CDR3 is CASSIFVNTEAFF. CDR3 in DNA: TGTGCCAGTAGTATATTTGTGAACACTGAAGCTTTCTTT. The J gene is TRBJ1-1, the V gene TRBV19; D gene uncertain. Germline V lookup: CDR1 LNHDA, CDR2 SQIVND (reference sequence). This CDR3 has 13 amino acids. The V end was cut by 2 bases, the J end by 0 bases, with 4 bases between.

The rearrangement links TRBV27 to TRBJ1-2; no definite D call. V dropped 4 bases and J dropped 3 bases, with 12 bases sitting between them. This CDR3 has 14 residues. CDR1 and CDR2 from the germline V gene are MNHEY and SMNVEV (reference sequence). The CDR3 DNA sequence: TGTGCCAGCAGTTCCCCTCTGAGGGACTATGGCTACACCTTC. Translated: CASSSPLRDYGYTF.

The V and J genes are TRBV2 and TRBJ1-1, with D unclear. Between the trimmed V and J ends, which lost 2 bases and 2 bases, there was a span of 9 bases. CDR1 SNHLY and CDR2 FYNNEI come from the germline V gene. The CDR3 sequence is 14 residues long. The CDR3 bases are TGTGCCAGCAGTGAACGCGAGGGAAACACTGAAGCTTTCTTT. This gives the protein CASSEREGNTEAFF.

Within the sample, this clone is medium-sized. The rearrangement joins TRBV6-2 or TRBV6-3 to TRBJ2-7; D unresolved. The V gene lost 4 bases and the J gene lost 0 bases, with 1 base spanning the gap. This CDR3 is 11 amino acids long. Germline V gives CDR1 MNHEY, CDR2 SVGEGT. CDR3 in DNA: TGTGCCAGCAGTTTCTCCTACGAGCAGTACTTC. As protein: CASSFSYEQYF.

The chain combines TRBV5-6 with TRBJ2-1, with 9 bases matching TRBD1. Germline CDR1 SGHDT, CDR2 YYEEEE. The CDR3 covers 15 residues. V was clipped by 3 bases and J by 7 bases; unmatched bases: 8. CDR3 DNA sequence: TGTGCCAGCAGCTCAACAGGGGGCTTCAGGAATGAGCAGTTCTTC. Protein product: CASSSTGGFRNEQFF.

V gene TRBV6-1 combines with J gene TRBJ2-1, with 12 bases fitting TRBD2. The CDR3 sequence is 16 residues long. Germline loops: CDR1 MNHNS, CDR2 SASEGT. V trimming: 3 bases; J trimming: 4 bases; junction bases outside the gene matches: 4. Here the CDR3 reads CASSDWGTSGYNEQFF. CDR3 DNA: TGTGCCAGCAGTGATTGGGGGACTAGCGGGTACAATGAGCAGTTCTTC.

The chain couples TRBV28 to TRBJ2-5; 11 bases are shared with TRBD1. V gave up 2 bases and J gave up 5 bases; unmatched junction bases: 7. This CDR3 has 16 amino acids. From germline, CDR1 is MDHEN and CDR2 SYDVKM. DNA for the CDR3: TGTGCCAGCAGTTTAACCGGGACAGGGGGTTTGGAGACCCAGTACTTC. Its translation is CASSLTGTGGLETQYF.

DNA for the CDR3: TGTGCCATCAGGAGGACAGGGGGCACTGAAGCTTTCTTT. This gives the protein CAIRRTGGTEAFF. The chain combines TRBV10-3 with TRBJ1-1; 10 bases align to TRBD1. The CDR3 extends over 13 amino acids. J gave up 4 bases and V 6 bases, and 2 bases lay outside the gene matches. Germline V gene data show CDR1 as ENHRY and CDR2 as SYGVKD.

The chain recombines TRBV5-1 with TRBJ2-5; D not certain. The V gene lost 4 bases and the J gene lost 4 bases, with 11 bases spanning the gap. The CDR3 loop spans 13 amino acids. Germline V gene lookup returns CDR1 SGHRS and CDR2 YFSETQ. In nucleotides, the CDR3 is TGCGCCAGCAGCCGAACTGTTGGAGAGACCCAGTACTTC. Encoded protein: CASSRTVGETQYF. The whole variable domain, remainder taken from reference TRBV5-1 and TRBJ2-5, is KAGVTQTPRYLIKTRGQQVTLSCSPISGHRSVSWYQQTPGQGLQFLFEYFSETQRNKGNFPGRFSGRQFSNSRSEMNVSTLELGDSALYLCASSRTVGETQYFGPGTRLLVL.

The count of this clone is one. This chain joins TRBV3-1 (or the pseudogene TRBV3-2) and TRBJ2-3; 8 positions match TRBD1. Trimming at V came to 0 bases and at J to 1 base, leaving 18 bases not matched to a gene. Germline values: CDR1 LGHDT, CDR2 YNNKEL (reference sequence). The CDR3 runs to 21 residues. CDR3 sequence: CASSQDLFGPAGQGRTDTQYF. In DNA, the CDR3 is TGTGCCAGCAGCCAAGATCTTTTCGGTCCGGCAGGACAGGGACGCACAGATACGCAGTATTTT.

The gene calls are TRBV7-6 and TRBJ2-7, with a possible D match to TRBD1 (6 bases). The V gene lost 3 bases and the J gene lost 5 bases, with 11 bases spanning the gap. From germline, CDR1 is SGHVS and CDR2 FNYEAQ. The CDR3 has 13 amino acids. For the CDR3, the DNA is TGTGCCAGCAGCTTTGACAGGTTCGACGAGCAGTACTTC. It translates to CASSFDRFDEQYF.

The chain employs TRBV29-1 and TRBJ1-2; possibly TRBD1 for D (5 bases). Germline V gene data show CDR1 as SQVTM and CDR2 as ANQGSEA. The CDR3 is 13 residues long. The V and J ends lost 6 bases and 6 bases respectively, with 17 bases between them. The CDR3 DNA reads TGCAGCGTCAACATCGGGGGTGTGGATGGCTACACCTTC. Translating it yields CSVNIGGVDGYTF.

The chain carries TRBV28 and TRBJ2-3, with 8 positions matching TRBD2. The CDR3 contains 14 residues. Looked up from germline, CDR1 is MDHEN and CDR2 is SYDVKM. V gave up 3 bases and J gave up 9 bases; unmatched junction bases: 8. CDR3 in DNA: TGTGCCAGCAGTTTCCGGAGCGGGGGTGGGACGCAGTATTTT. Encoded protein: CASSFRSGGGTQYF.

V is TRBV27 and J is TRBJ2-5, with D uncertain. Germline CDR1 MNHEY, CDR2 SMNVEV (reference sequence). Trimming pared 1 base from V and 4 bases from J, leaving 7 bases between. The CDR3 consists of 13 residues. This CDR3 is CASSLLARETQYF. The CDR3 DNA is TGTGCCAGCAGTTTATTGGCCAGAGAGACCCAGTACTTC.

The rearrangement links TRBV11-1 to TRBJ1-1; unclear D gene. Trimming cost V 0 bases and J 3 bases, with 5 bases left between them. Germline CDR1 SGHAT, CDR2 FQDESV (reference sequence). CDR3 length equals 13 residues. The CDR3 nucleotides read TGTGCCAGCAGCTTAGCAGGGCACACTGAAGCTTTCTTT. Protein: CASSLAGHTEAFF.

The J gene is TRBJ1-2, the V gene TRBV12-3 or TRBV12-4; 7 bases are shared with TRBD1. After removal of 5 bases from V and 3 bases from J, the junction contained 3 bases not matched to a gene. This CDR3 comprises 13 residues. CDR3 sequence (DNA): TGTGCCAGCAGTGACAGGGAACACTATGGCTACACCTTC. This sequence encodes CASSDREHYGYTF.

This sequence joins TRBV7-9 and TRBJ1-1, with 10 bases that match TRBD1. After removal of 5 bases from V and 0 bases from J, the junction contained 15 bases not matched to a gene. Germline V gene sequence: CDR1 SEHNR, CDR2 FQNEAQ (reference sequence). The CDR3 covers 19 residues. CDR3 nucleotide sequence: TGTGCCAGCAGCCTACCCGACAGGGGGCTCCTTTGGATGAACACTGAAGCTTTCTTT. Protein: CASSLPDRGLLWMNTEAFF.

This clone turned up a few times. The V call is TRBV5-6, the J call TRBJ1-5; 8 bases map to TRBD1. Per the germline V gene, CDR1 is SGHDT and CDR2 is YYEEEE. J lost 2 bases, V lost 3 bases, and 10 bases had no gene match. CDR3 length: 17 residues. Here the CDR3 reads CASSWDRTSLRNQPQHF. CDR3 nucleotide sequence: TGTGCCAGCAGCTGGGACAGGACCTCCTTACGCAATCAGCCCCAGCATTTT.

This clone was counted a single time. The CDR3 DNA is TGTGCCAGCAGTTTACAGGGGGTAGACTACGAGCAGTACTTC. Its protein is CASSLQGVDYEQYF. The rearrangement links TRBV6-5 to TRBJ2-7; 8 nucleotides line up with TRBD1. Germline-derived CDR1 and CDR2 are MNHEY and SVGAGI. J gave up 3 bases and V 4 bases, and 5 bases lay outside the gene matches. This CDR3 contains 14 residues.

This chain links TRBV28 with TRBJ2-7, with 9 bases that match TRBD1. The CDR3 sequence is 14 residues long. The germline V gene encodes CDR1 MDHEN and CDR2 SYDVKM. V was clipped by 6 bases and J by 0 bases; unmatched bases: 3. This CDR3 reads CASRRTGASYEQYF. The CDR3 coding sequence is TGTGCCAGCAGACGGACAGGGGCCTCCTACGAGCAGTACTTC.